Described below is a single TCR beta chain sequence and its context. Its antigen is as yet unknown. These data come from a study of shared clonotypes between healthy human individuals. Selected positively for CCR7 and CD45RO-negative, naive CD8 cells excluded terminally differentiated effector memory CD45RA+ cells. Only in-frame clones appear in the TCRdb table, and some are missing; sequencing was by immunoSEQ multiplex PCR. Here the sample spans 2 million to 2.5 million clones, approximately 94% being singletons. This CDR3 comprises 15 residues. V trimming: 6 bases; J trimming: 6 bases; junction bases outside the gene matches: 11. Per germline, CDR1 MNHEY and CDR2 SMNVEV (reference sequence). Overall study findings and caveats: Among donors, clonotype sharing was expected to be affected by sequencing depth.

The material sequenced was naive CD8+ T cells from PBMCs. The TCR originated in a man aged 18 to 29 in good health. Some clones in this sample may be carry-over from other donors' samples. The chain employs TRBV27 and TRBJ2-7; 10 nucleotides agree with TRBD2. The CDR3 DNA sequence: TGTGCCAGCAGCCTGACAGCGGGAGGGACAGGCGAGCAGTACTTC. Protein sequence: CASSLTAGGTGEQYF.